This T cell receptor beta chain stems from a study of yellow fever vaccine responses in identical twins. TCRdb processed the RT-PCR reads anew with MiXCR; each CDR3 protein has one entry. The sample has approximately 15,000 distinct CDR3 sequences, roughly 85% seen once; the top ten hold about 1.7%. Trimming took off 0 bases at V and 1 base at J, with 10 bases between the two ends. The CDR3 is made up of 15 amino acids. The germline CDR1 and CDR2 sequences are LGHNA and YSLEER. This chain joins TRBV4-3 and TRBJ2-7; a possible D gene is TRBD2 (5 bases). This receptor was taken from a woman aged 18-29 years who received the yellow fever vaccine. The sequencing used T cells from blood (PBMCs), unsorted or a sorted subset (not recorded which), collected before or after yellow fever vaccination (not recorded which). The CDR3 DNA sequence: TGCGCCAGCAGCCAAGATCCGGGATGGTCCTACGAGCAGTACTTC. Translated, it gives CASSQDPGWSYEQYF.